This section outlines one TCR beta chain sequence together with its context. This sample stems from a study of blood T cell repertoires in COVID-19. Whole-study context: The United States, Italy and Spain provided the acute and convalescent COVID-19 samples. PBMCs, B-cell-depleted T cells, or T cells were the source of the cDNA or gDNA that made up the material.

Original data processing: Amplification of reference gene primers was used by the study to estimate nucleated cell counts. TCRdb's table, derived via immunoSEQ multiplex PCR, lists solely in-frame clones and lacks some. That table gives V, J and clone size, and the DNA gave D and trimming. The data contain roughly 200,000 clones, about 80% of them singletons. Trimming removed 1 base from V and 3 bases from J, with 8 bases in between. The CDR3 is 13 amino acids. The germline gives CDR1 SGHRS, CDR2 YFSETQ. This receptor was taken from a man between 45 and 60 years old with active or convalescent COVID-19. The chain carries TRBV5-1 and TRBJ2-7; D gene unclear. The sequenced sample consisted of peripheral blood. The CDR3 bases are TGCGCCAGCAGCTTGCAACAGTTCTACGAGCAGTACTTC. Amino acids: CASSLQQFYEQYF.